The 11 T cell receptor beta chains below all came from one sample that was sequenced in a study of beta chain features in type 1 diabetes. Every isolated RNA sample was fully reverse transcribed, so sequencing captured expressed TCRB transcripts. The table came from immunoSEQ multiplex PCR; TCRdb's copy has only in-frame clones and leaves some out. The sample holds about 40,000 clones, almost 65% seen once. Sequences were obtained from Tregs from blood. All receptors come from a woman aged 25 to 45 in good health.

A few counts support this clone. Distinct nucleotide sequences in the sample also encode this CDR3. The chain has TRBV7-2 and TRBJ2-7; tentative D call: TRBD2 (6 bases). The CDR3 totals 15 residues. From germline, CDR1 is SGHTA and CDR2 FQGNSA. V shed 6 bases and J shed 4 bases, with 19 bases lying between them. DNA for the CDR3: TGTGCCAGCAGTCTTAGGACTGGGGGGATATACGAGCAGTACTTC. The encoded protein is CASSLRTGGIYEQYF.

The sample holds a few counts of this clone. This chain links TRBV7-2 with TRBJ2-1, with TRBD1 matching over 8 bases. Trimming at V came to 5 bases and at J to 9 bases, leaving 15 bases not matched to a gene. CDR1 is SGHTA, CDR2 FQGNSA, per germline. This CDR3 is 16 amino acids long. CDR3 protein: CASSLTQGRGQGEQFF. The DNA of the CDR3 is TGTGCCAGCAGCCTGACCCAGGGCAGGGGGCAGGGTGAGCAGTTCTTC. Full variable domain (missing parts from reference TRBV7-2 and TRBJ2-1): GAGVSQSPSNKVTEKGKDVELRCDPISGHTALYWYRQSLGQGLEFLIYFQGNSAPDKSGLPSDRFSAERTGGSVSTLTIQRTQQEDSAVYLCASSLTQGRGQGEQFFGPGTRLTVL.

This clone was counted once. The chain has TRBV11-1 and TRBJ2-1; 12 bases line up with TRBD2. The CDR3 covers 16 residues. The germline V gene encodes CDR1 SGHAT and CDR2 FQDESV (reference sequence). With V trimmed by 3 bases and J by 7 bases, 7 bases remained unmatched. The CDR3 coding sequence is TGTGCCAGCAGCTTTCGACTAGCGGGAGCCCTAAATGAGCAGTTCTTC. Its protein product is CASSFRLAGALNEQFF.

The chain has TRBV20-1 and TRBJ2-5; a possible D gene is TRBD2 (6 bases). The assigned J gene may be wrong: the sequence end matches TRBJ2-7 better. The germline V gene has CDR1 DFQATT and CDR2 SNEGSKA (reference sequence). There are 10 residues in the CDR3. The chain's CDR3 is CSARENEQYF. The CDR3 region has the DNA TGCAGTGCCCGGGAGAACGAGCAGTACTTC.

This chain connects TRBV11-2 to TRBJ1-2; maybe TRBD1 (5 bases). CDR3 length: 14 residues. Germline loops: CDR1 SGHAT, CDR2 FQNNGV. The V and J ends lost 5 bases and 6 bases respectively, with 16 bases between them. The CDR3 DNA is TGTGCCAGCAGCGGGCCACAGGAGTACCATGGCTACACCTTC. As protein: CASSGPQEYHGYTF.

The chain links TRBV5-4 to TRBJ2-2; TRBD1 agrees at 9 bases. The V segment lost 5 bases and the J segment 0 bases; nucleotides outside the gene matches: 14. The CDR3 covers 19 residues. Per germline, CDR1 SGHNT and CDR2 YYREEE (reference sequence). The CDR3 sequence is CASRSLPGQGFANTGELFF. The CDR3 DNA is TGTGCCAGCAGGTCTCTTCCGGGACAGGGTTTTGCGAACACCGGGGAGCTGTTTTTT.

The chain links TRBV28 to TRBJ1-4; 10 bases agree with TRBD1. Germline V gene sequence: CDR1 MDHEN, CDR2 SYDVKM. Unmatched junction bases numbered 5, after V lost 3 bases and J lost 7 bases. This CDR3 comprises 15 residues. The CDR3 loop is CASSFGTGVGEKLFF. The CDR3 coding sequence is TGTGCCAGCAGTTTCGGGACAGGGGTGGGTGAAAAACTGTTTTTT.

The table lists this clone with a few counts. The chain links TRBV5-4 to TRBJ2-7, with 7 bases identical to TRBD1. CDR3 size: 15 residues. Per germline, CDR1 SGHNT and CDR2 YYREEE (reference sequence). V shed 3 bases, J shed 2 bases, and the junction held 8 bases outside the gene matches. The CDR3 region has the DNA TGTGCCAGCAGCTCACCGGGACAGCCAGCCTACGAGCAGTACTTC. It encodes CASSSPGQPAYEQYF.

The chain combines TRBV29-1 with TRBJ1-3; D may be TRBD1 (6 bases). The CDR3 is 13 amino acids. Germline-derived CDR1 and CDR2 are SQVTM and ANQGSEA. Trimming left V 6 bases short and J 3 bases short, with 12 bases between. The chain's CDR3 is CSVGSRGGNTIYF. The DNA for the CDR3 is TGCAGCGTAGGAAGCAGGGGTGGAAACACCATATATTTT.

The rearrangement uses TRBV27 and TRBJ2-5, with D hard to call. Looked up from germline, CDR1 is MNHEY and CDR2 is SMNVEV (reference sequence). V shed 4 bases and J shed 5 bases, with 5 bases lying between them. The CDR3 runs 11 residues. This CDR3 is CASSWQETQYF. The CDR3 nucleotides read TGTGCCAGCAGTTGGCAGGAGACCCAGTACTTC.

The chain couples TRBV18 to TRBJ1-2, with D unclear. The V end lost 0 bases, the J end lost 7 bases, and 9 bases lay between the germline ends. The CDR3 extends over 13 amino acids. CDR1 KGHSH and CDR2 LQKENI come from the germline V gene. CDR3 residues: CASSPPVAVGYTF. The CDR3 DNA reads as TGTGCCAGCTCACCACCAGTCGCGGTTGGCTACACCTTC. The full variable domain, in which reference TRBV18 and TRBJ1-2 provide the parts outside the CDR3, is NAGVMQNPRHLVRRRGQEARLRCSPMKGHSHVYWYRQLPEEGLKFMVYLQKENIIDESGMPKERFSAEFPKEGPSILRIQQVVRGDSAAYFCASSPPVAVGYTFGSGTRLTVV.